Shown below are 28 T cell receptor beta chains from a single sample sequenced in a study of blood T cell repertoires in COVID-19. This table comes from immunoSEQ multiplex PCR, and its TCRdb copy is limited to in-frame clones, with some not included. The repertoire has about 200,000 clones, roughly 80% of them found once; the top ten carry approximately 8%. The sequencing input was peripheral blood. The receptor set was obtained from an elderly woman with acute or convalescent COVID-19.

The chain carries TRBV3-1 (or the pseudogene TRBV3-2) and TRBJ1-2, with unresolved D. The germline V gene encodes CDR1 LGHDT and CDR2 YNNKEL (reference sequence). CDR3 length: 15 residues. Trimming removed 0 bases at V and 7 bases at J, with 15 bases between. DNA for the CDR3: TGTGCCAGCAGCCAAGATTCAGGACGGGGAGGTGGCTACACCTTC. Amino acids: CASSQDSGRGGGYTF.

The gene calls are TRBV5-1 and TRBJ2-1, with D possibly TRBD2 on 7 matching bases. Between the trimmed V and J ends, which lost 0 bases and 4 bases, there was a span of 14 bases. The germline gives CDR1 SGHRS, CDR2 YFSETQ. The CDR3 is 16 residues long. The CDR3 coding sequence is TGCGCCAGCAGCTTGGTGGCTAGCGGACAGTACAATGAGCAGTTCTTC. It codes for CASSLVASGQYNEQFF.

The chain uses TRBV4-1 and TRBJ2-5; 11 nucleotides line up with TRBD2. Trimming cost V 5 bases and J 2 bases; bases outside gene matches: 7. There are 16 residues in the CDR3. Germline CDR1 MGHRA, CDR2 YSYEKL. The CDR3 DNA reads as TGCGCCAGCAGCACGGAGGCTAGCGGGAGGCAAGAGACCCAGTACTTC. It translates to CASSTEASGRQETQYF.

The chain couples TRBV6-5 to TRBJ2-3, with D maybe TRBD2 (6 bases). V was cut by 8 bases and J by 4 bases, with 16 bases left in between. This CDR3 is 14 amino acids long. Germline CDR1 reads MNHEY; CDR2 reads SVGAGI. The CDR3 DNA follows: TGTGCCAGCGGACTTCTTACTAGCTCAGATACGCAGTATTTT. Protein product: CASGLLTSSDTQYF.

This chain connects TRBV3-1 (or the pseudogene TRBV3-2) to TRBJ2-5; possibly TRBD2 for D (5 bases). V lost 1 base to trimming and J lost 1 base, with 10 bases between them. CDR3 length equals 15 residues. Germline lookup yields CDR1 LGHDT and CDR2 YNNKEL (reference sequence). The CDR3 sequence is CASSQAGEFQETQYF. In nucleotides, the CDR3 is TGTGCCAGCAGCCAAGCCGGGGAGTTCCAAGAGACCCAGTACTTC.

The chain employs TRBV6-5 and TRBJ1-6; 9 bases map to TRBD1. The CDR3 is 15 residues long. Germline lookup yields CDR1 MNHEY and CDR2 SVGAGI. The V gene end was trimmed by 2 bases and the J gene end by 7 bases; junction bases not matched to a gene: 3. The CDR3 loop is CASSYGDRDNSPLHF. The CDR3 coding sequence is TGTGCCAGCAGTTACGGGGACAGGGACAATTCACCCCTCCACTTT.

The chain employs TRBV7-7 and TRBJ1-5; weak D call: TRBD1 (6 bases). Trimming left V 0 bases short and J 7 bases short, with 13 bases between. The CDR3 loop spans 15 amino acids. CDR1 is SSHAT and CDR2 is FNYEAQ in the germline V gene (reference sequence). The CDR3 nucleotides read TGTGCCAGCAGCTTAGCGGGGACACGGCGGCAGCCCCAGCATTTT. Its protein product is CASSLAGTRRQPQHF.

The rearrangement uses TRBV3-1 (or the pseudogene TRBV3-2) and TRBJ2-4; TRBD2 agrees at 11 bases. Looked up from germline, CDR1 is LGHDT and CDR2 is YNNKEL (reference sequence). With V trimmed by 6 bases and J by 1 base, 11 bases remained unmatched. This CDR3 has 18 residues. This chain's CDR3 is CASSLTSGGVVAKNIQYF. The CDR3 DNA follows: TGTGCCAGCAGTCTTACTAGCGGGGGTGTCGTCGCCAAAAACATTCAGTACTTC.

This clone appeared once. This chain links TRBV5-8 with TRBJ1-5; 7 bases are shared with TRBD1. The CDR3 runs to 15 residues. Germline V CDR1 and CDR2: SGHTS, YDEGEE. Unmatched junction bases numbered 4, after V lost 0 bases and J lost 4 bases. The CDR3 DNA reads as TGTGCCAGCAGCTTGGGGACAGGTGGAAATCAGCCCCAGCATTTT. As protein: CASSLGTGGNQPQHF.

The chain joins TRBV27 to TRBJ2-5; 7 nucleotides align to TRBD1. Germline CDR1 MNHEY, CDR2 SMNVEV (reference sequence). The length of the CDR3 is 15 residues. The V gene end was trimmed by 7 bases and the J gene end by 4 bases; junction bases not matched to a gene: 12. CDR3 protein: CASNRGQGVGETQYF. In nucleotides, the CDR3 is TGTGCCAGCAATAGAGGTCAGGGGGTAGGAGAGACCCAGTACTTC.

The rearrangement links TRBV3-1 (or the pseudogene TRBV3-2) to TRBJ2-7; 12 bases line up with TRBD2. This CDR3 has 16 residues. Looked up from germline, CDR1 is LGHDT and CDR2 is YNNKEL (reference sequence). V was pared by 1 base and J by 3 bases, with 4 bases of the junction left unmatched. The CDR3 region is CASSQASGGAGYEQYF. CDR3 DNA sequence: TGTGCCAGCAGCCAAGCTAGCGGGGGGGCAGGCTACGAGCAGTACTTC.

The CDR3: CASSQVTIGGAVAKNIQYF. CDR3 coding DNA: TGCGCCAGCAGCCAAGTTACCATCGGGGGGGCCGTAGCCAAAAACATTCAGTACTTC. The chain employs TRBV4-1 and TRBJ2-4, with 8 bases lining up with TRBD2. The CDR3 loop spans 19 amino acids. Germline values: CDR1 MGHRA, CDR2 YSYEKL. V trimming: 1 base; J trimming: 0 bases; junction bases outside the gene matches: 11.

V is TRBV6-5 and J is TRBJ2-1; 9 positions agree with TRBD2. J was trimmed by 0 bases and V by 7 bases; bases with no gene match: 4. The CDR3 is made up of 15 amino acids. Germline V gives CDR1 MNHEY, CDR2 SVGAGI. CDR3 in amino acids: CASKGGRDSYNEQFF. The CDR3, as DNA: TGTGCCAGCAAGGGCGGGAGGGACTCCTACAATGAGCAGTTCTTC.

The chain is built from TRBV19 and TRBJ2-2; D unresolved. Germline loops: CDR1 LNHDA, CDR2 SQIVND (reference sequence). The CDR3 is 13 residues long. The V gene lost 7 bases and the J gene lost 5 bases, with 11 bases spanning the gap. The CDR3 coding sequence is TGTGCCAGTATCAGGTCTCTAACCGGGGAGCTGTTTTTT. Protein product: CASIRSLTGELFF.

The chain joins TRBV4-1 to TRBJ1-1, with D possibly being TRBD1 (6 bases). The CDR3 is 14 residues long. V lost 1 base and J lost 5, with 11 bases in between. CDR1 is MGHRA, CDR2 YSYEKL, per germline. The CDR3 DNA sequence: TGCGCCAGCAGCCAAGCAGGGGTGGGGACTGAAGCTTTCTTT. Its translation: CASSQAGVGTEAFF.

There are many counts of this clone. The chain combines TRBV10-2 with TRBJ2-2; 14 bases fit TRBD2. CDR1 WSHSY and CDR2 SAAADI come from the germline V gene. CDR3 size: 17 residues. J was trimmed by 8 bases and V by 7 bases; bases with no gene match: 12. The CDR3 loop reads CASKTSGRAKAAGELFF. CDR3 sequence (DNA): TGCGCCAGCAAGACTAGCGGGAGGGCTAAAGCCGCAGGGGAGCTGTTTTTT.

The V call is TRBV5-4, the J call TRBJ1-6; D is undetermined. V was shortened by 0 bases and J by 0 bases, with 7 bases between the two germline ends. Germline values: CDR1 SGHNT, CDR2 YYREEE (reference sequence). The CDR3 consists of 16 residues. The CDR3 region is CASSLAASSYNSPLHF. The CDR3 DNA is TGTGCCAGCAGCTTGGCCGCGAGCTCCTATAATTCACCCCTCCACTTT. Complete variable domain (other parts from reference TRBV5-4 and TRBJ1-6): ETGVTQSPTHLIKTRGQQVTLRCSSQSGHNTVSWYQQALGQGPQFIFQYYREEENGRGNFPPRFSGLQFPNYSSELNVNALELDDSALYLCASSLAASSYNSPLHFGNGTRLTVT.

J is TRBJ1-6 and V is TRBV9; the match to TRBD1 covers 9 bases. This CDR3 is built from 18 residues. After removal of 0 bases from V and 5 bases from J, the junction contained 9 bases not matched to a gene. Germline CDR1 and CDR2: SGDLS and YYNGEE. CDR3 DNA sequence: TGTGCCAGCAGCGTAGAAGCAACTACAGGGGGCCATAATTCACCCCTCCACTTT. It codes for CASSVEATTGGHNSPLHF.

The chain employs TRBV7-9 and TRBJ1-1; D gene uncertain. This CDR3 is 14 amino acids long. V lost 1 base, J lost 5 bases, and 11 bases lay in between. Germline CDR1 reads SEHNR; CDR2 reads FQNEAQ (reference sequence). CDR3 in DNA: TGTGCCAGCAGCTTAGAGGCAAGGAGGACTGAAGCTTTCTTT. Its protein product is CASSLEARRTEAFF. Together with reference TRBV7-9 and TRBJ1-1, the CDR3 gives the full variable domain: DTGVSQNPRHKITKRGQNVTFRCDPISEHNRLYWYRQTLGQGPEFLTYFQNEAQLEKSRLLSDRFSAERPKGSFSTLEIQRTEQGDSAMYLCASSLEARRTEAFFGQGTRLTVV.

The chain couples TRBV24-1 to TRBJ1-5; 10 bases are a match to TRBD1. Per the germline V gene, CDR1 is KGHDR and CDR2 is SFDVKD. Trimming at V came to 9 bases and at J to 6 bases, leaving 7 bases not matched to a gene. The CDR3 is made up of 14 amino acids. The CDR3 reads CATSGTGDSQPQHF. CDR3 DNA sequence: TGTGCCACCTCCGGGACAGGGGATAGTCAGCCCCAGCATTTT.

J is TRBJ2-7 and V is TRBV29-1, with 7 bases that match TRBD2. This CDR3 is 15 amino acids long. Trimming at V came to 4 bases and at J to 6 bases, leaving 15 bases not matched to a gene. CDR1 is SQVTM and CDR2 is ANQGSEA in the germline V gene. The CDR3 loop reads CSVGGSAGAASEQYF. CDR3 bases: TGCAGCGTTGGAGGGTCCGCGGGAGCCGCTAGCGAGCAGTACTTC.

This chain joins TRBV19 and TRBJ1-1; D remains unclear. This CDR3 has 15 amino acids. Trimming stripped 5 bases from V and 0 bases from J, with 13 bases between. Germline CDR1 reads LNHDA; CDR2 reads SQIVND (reference sequence). The CDR3 loop is CASSLAGQVNTEAFF. For the CDR3, the DNA is TGTGCCAGTAGTCTCGCGGGCCAGGTGAACACTGAAGCTTTCTTT.

The chain carries TRBV7-7 and TRBJ1-4, with no clear D. CDR3 length: 13 residues. Germline V gene lookup returns CDR1 SSHAT and CDR2 FNYEAQ (reference sequence). Trimming removed 6 bases from V and 4 bases from J, with 9 bases in between. This CDR3 reads CASSEGVNEKLFF. In nucleotides, the CDR3 is TGTGCCAGCAGTGAGGGTGTTAATGAAAAACTGTTTTTT. Supplemented by reference TRBV7-7 and TRBJ1-4, the full variable domain reads GAGVSQSPRYKVTKRGQDVTLRCDPISSHATLYWYQQALGQGPEFLTYFNYEAQPDKSGLPSDRFSAERPEGSISTLTIQRTEQRDSAMYRCASSEGVNEKLFFGSGTQLSVL.

The V call is TRBV10-3, the J call TRBJ1-6; D is perhaps TRBD1 (5 bases). Between the trimmed V and J ends, which lost 2 bases and 7 bases, there was a span of 9 bases. The CDR3 is 14 residues long. Germline-derived CDR1 and CDR2 are ENHRY and SYGVKD. CDR3 residues: CAISEGQGNSPLHF. CDR3 bases: TGTGCCATCAGTGAGGGACAAGGGAATTCACCCCTCCACTTT.

This sequence joins TRBV6-6 and TRBJ1-4; 8 bases map to TRBD1. Germline V gives CDR1 MNHNY, CDR2 SVGAGI (reference sequence). V was clipped by 5 bases and J by 0 bases; unmatched bases: 8. CDR3 length equals 17 residues. CDR3 coding DNA: TGTGCCAGCAGTCTGCGACAGGGGCCTGCAACTAATGAAAAACTGTTTTTT. It is translated as CASSLRQGPATNEKLFF.

This clone has a handful of counts. The gene calls are TRBV29-1 and TRBJ2-3; D is unclear. CDR3 length: 14 amino acids. Germline values: CDR1 SQVTM, CDR2 ANQGSEA. V gave up 5 bases and J gave up 4 bases, with 16 bases separating them. CDR3 nucleotides: TGCAGCGTTCAGGCTTCAAGGAATGCAGATACGCAGTATTTT. It specifies CSVQASRNADTQYF.

The chain is built from TRBV27 and TRBJ2-3, with 7 bases lining up with TRBD2. Looked up from germline, CDR1 is MNHEY and CDR2 is SMNVEV (reference sequence). The CDR3 has 17 residues. Germline trimming cut 0 bases from V and 2 bases from J; bases unmatched to any gene: 8. The CDR3 protein is CASSLSHWGGYTDTQYF. CDR3 DNA sequence: TGTGCCAGCAGTTTATCACATTGGGGGGGGTACACAGATACGCAGTATTTT.

The chain employs TRBV18 and TRBJ2-1, with 7 bases fitting TRBD2. The V segment lost 5 bases and the J segment 7 bases; nucleotides outside the gene matches: 5. Germline V lookup: CDR1 KGHSH, CDR2 LQKENI. This CDR3 is built from 13 residues. The CDR3 nucleotides read TGTGCCAGCTCAACGACTAGCCTGAATGAGCAGTTCTTC. Protein product: CASSTTSLNEQFF.